What follows are 12 T cell receptor beta chains derived from one specimen sequenced in a study of Ad26.COV2.S vaccination and SARS-CoV-2 variants. Clones were sequenced by immunoSEQ multiplex PCR, and TCRdb holds only the in-frame ones, with some missing. The repertoire consists of 300,000 to 450,000 clones, with about 85% occurring once and the leading ten covering around 3.3%. Treatment denoted: over 15 received Ad26.COV2.S at low or high dose, single or two shots; roughly five received placebo; per-sample allocation not given. Sampling happened 63 days after the first vaccine or placebo injection. Specimen: peripheral blood, collected in a trial of Ad26.COV2.S vaccine versus placebo. The source of these receptors is a person between 18 and 59 years old who received the Ad26.COV2.S COVID-19 vaccine or a placebo.

Only one count was recorded for this clone. J is TRBJ2-5 and V is TRBV14; 14 nucleotides match TRBD2. The V and J ends lost 0 bases and 4 bases, in that order; junction bases with no gene match: 13. Germline V gene data show CDR1 as SGHDN and CDR2 as FVKESK. The length of the CDR3 is 20 residues. The CDR3 region is CASSQEVPSRLAGGLETQYF. The CDR3 DNA sequence: TGTGCCAGCAGCCAAGAAGTCCCCTCGAGACTAGCGGGAGGGTTAGAGACCCAGTACTTC.

As to this clone: At one end, the junction sequence differs from germline, possibly due to a read error. The CDR3 loop is CASSLASGVNNEQFF. The DNA of the CDR3 is TGTGCCAGCAGCCTAGCTAGCGGGGTAAACAATGAGCAGTTCTTC. This rearrangement joins TRBV7-6 to TRBJ2-1; 9 bases agree with TRBD2. Germline CDR1 reads SGHVS; CDR2 reads FNYEAQ. This CDR3 has 15 amino acids.

This sequence joins TRBV7-9 and TRBJ1-1; D is unresolved. CDR1 and CDR2 from the germline V gene are SEHNR and FQNEAQ (reference sequence). This CDR3 is built from 16 residues. Trimming removed 2 bases at V and 1 base at J, with 14 bases between. The CDR3 DNA reads as TGTGCCAGCAGCTTAAATAGGAGGGTGGGGAACACTGAAGCTTTCTTT. Residues: CASSLNRRVGNTEAFF.

V and J are TRBV19 and TRBJ1-1; D is unclear. Germline CDR1 and CDR2: LNHDA and SQIVND (reference sequence). The V gene lost 2 bases and the J gene lost 0 bases, with 10 bases spanning the gap. The CDR3 runs to 15 residues. The CDR3 spells CASSIIGSVNTEAFF. As DNA, the CDR3 is TGTGCCAGTAGTATAATTGGTAGCGTGAACACTGAAGCTTTCTTT.

This clone has a single count. The chain joins TRBV25-1 to TRBJ1-4; 8 bases agree with TRBD1. With 3 bases clipped from V and 6 bases from J, the junction kept 6 bases outside the gene matches. The CDR3 covers 15 residues. Per germline, CDR1 MGHDK and CDR2 SYGVNS. The chain's CDR3 is CASSDGGTGHEKLFF. Here the CDR3 DNA reads TGTGCCAGCAGTGACGGCGGGACAGGCCATGAAAAACTGTTTTTT.

The rearrangement uses TRBV5-1 and TRBJ1-5; D gene uncertain. The CDR3 covers 17 residues. Germline CDR1 SGHRS, CDR2 YFSETQ. With 0 bases removed from V and 4 bases from J, the gap between germline ends came to 17 bases. The CDR3 DNA sequence: TGCGCCAGCAGCTTGGAACCTCTCGGAGGTGTGAATCAGCCCCAGCATTTT. Its translation: CASSLEPLGGVNQPQHF.

DNA of the CDR3: TGTGCCAGCAGTTTATCCCAGGGGGAGCTGTTTTTT. Amino acid sequence: CASSLSQGELFF. This chain connects TRBV27 to TRBJ2-2, with D hard to call. The germline V and J ends were trimmed by 0 bases and 8 bases, with 4 bases remaining between them. The CDR3 runs to 12 residues. Germline V gives CDR1 MNHEY, CDR2 SMNVEV (reference sequence).

This sequence joins TRBV13 and TRBJ1-2; D gene unclear. Trimming stripped 0 bases from V and 4 bases from J, with 12 bases between. Germline assignment: CDR1 PRHDT and CDR2 FYEKMQ (reference sequence). The CDR3 runs 15 residues. The CDR3, as DNA: TGTGCCAGCAGCTTAGGCAACCAGCGTCTCTATGGCTACACCTTC. Protein sequence: CASSLGNQRLYGYTF.

The chain joins TRBV5-1 to TRBJ2-1; 7 nucleotides match TRBD1. Trimming at V came to 6 bases and at J to 5 bases, leaving 8 bases not matched to a gene. CDR1 and CDR2 from the germline V gene are SGHRS and YFSETQ. This CDR3 has 14 residues. The CDR3 DNA reads as TGCGCCAGCACCCCAGGGGGTCAGCACAATGAGCAGTTCTTC. Its translation: CASTPGGQHNEQFF.

This chain links TRBV6-5 with TRBJ2-6, with TRBD1 matching over 7 bases. This CDR3 spans 15 amino acids. The V gene's germline CDR1 is MNHEY and CDR2 SVGAGI. Losses at the gene ends were 10 bases for V and 4 bases for J; bases not matched to a gene: 10. The CDR3 reads CATLDRVTGANVLTF. In DNA, the CDR3 is TGTGCCACCCTAGACAGGGTTACGGGGGCCAACGTCCTGACTTTC.

This chain links TRBV7-2 with TRBJ2-5; no clear D. The germline CDR1 and CDR2 sequences are SGHTA and FQGNSA. This CDR3 spans 15 amino acids. Trimming stripped 1 base from V and 0 bases from J, with 9 bases between. The CDR3 protein is CASSLGTVYQETQYF. CDR3 nucleotides: TGTGCCAGCAGCTTAGGCACGGTATACCAAGAGACCCAGTACTTC.

This chain links TRBV6-5 with TRBJ2-3; 7 bases line up with TRBD2. After removal of 0 bases from V and 1 base from J, the junction contained 4 bases not matched to a gene. CDR3 size: 16 residues. Per the germline V gene, CDR1 is MNHEY and CDR2 is SVGAGI. CDR3 coding DNA: TGTGCCAGCAGTTACTCGATGGCGGGAGGCACAGATACGCAGTATTTT. Its protein is CASSYSMAGGTDTQYF.